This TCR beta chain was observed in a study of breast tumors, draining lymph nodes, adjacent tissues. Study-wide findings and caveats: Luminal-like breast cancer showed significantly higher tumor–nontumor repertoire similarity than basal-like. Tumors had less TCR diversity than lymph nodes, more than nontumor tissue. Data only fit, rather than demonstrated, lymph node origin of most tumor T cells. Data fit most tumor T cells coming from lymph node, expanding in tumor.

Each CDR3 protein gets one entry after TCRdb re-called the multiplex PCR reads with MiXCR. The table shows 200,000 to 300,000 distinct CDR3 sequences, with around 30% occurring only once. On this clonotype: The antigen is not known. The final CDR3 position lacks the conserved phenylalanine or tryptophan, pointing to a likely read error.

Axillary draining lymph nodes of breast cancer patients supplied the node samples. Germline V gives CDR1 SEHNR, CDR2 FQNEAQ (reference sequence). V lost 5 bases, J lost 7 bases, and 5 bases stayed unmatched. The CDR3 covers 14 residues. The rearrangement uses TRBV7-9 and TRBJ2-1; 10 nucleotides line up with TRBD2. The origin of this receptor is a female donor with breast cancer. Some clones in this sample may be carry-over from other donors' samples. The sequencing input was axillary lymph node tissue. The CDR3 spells CASSPSGRTNEQFS. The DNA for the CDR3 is TGTGCCAGCAGCCCTAGCGGGAGAACGAATGAGCAGTTCTCC.